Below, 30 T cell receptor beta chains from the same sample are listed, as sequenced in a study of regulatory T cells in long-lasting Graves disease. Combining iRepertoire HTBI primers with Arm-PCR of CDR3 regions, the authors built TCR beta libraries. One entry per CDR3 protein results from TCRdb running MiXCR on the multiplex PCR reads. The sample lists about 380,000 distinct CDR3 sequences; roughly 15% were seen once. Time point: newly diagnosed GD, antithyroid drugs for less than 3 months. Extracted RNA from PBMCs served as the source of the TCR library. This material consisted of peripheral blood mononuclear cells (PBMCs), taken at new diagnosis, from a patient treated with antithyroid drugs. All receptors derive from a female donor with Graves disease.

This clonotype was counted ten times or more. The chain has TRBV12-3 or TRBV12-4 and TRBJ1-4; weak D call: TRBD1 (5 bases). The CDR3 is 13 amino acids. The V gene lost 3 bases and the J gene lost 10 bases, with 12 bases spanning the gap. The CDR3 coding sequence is TGTGCCAGCAGTTTCACACAGGATGGAAAACTGTTTTTT. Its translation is CASSFTQDGKLFF.

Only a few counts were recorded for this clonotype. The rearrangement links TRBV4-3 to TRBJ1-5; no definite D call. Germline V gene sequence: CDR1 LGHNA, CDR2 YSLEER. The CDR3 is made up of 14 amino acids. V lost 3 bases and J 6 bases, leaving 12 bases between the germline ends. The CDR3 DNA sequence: TGCGCCAGCAGCCAGAGCCAGTACGGTCAGCCCCAGCATTTT. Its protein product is CASSQSQYGQPQHF.

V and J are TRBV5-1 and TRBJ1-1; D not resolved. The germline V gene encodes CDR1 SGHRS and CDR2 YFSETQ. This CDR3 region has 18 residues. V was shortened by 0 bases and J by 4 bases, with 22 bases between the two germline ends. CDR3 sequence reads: CASSLEGSATGSGTEAFF. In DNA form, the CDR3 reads TGCGCCAGCAGCTTGGAGGGCAGCGCAACGGGAAGCGGCACTGAAGCTTTCTTT.

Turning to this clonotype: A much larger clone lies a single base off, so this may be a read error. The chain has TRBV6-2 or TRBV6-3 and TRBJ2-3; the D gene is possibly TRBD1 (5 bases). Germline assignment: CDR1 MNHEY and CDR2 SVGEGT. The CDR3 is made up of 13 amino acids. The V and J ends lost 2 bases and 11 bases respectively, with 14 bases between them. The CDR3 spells CASSYVDTTEQYF. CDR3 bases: TGTGCCAGCAGTTACGTGGACACTACTGAGCAGTATTTT.

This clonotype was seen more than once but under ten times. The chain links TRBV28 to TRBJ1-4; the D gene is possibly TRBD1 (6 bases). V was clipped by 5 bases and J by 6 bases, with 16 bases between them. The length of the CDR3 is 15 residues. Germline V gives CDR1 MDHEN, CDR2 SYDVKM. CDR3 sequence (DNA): TGTGCCAGCAGTCTAAACAGGGTAGAGGATGAAAAACTGTTTTTT. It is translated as CASSLNRVEDEKLFF.

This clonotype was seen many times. CDR3 sequence reads: CATSRGAFGLNYGYTF. The CDR3 DNA is TGTGCCACCAGCAGAGGGGCTTTTGGGCTGAACTATGGCTACACCTTC. The rearrangement joins TRBV15 to TRBJ1-2, with D uncertain. The CDR3 consists of 16 residues. Trimming took off 1 base at V and 2 bases at J, with 14 bases between the two ends. CDR1 is LNHNV and CDR2 is YYDKDF in the germline V gene (reference sequence).

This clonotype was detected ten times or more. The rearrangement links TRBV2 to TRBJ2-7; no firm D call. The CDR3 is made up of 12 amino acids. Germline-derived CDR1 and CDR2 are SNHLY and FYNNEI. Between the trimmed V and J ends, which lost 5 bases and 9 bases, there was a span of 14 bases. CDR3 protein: CASSPLPPWQYF. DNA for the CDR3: TGTGCCAGCAGTCCACTCCCCCCGTGGCAGTACTTC. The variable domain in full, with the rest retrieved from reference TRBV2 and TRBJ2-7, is EPEVTQTPSHQVTQMGQEVILRCVPISNHLYFYWYRQILGQKVEFLVSFYNNEISEKSEIFDDQFSVERPDGSNFTLKIRSTKLEDSAMYFCASSPLPPWQYFGPGTRLTVT.

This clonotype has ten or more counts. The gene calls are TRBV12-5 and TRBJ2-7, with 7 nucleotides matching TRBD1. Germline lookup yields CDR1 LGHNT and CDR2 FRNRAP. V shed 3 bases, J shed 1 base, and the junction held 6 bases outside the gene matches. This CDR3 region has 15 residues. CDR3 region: CASGFAGDSSYEQYF. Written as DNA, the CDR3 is TGTGCTAGTGGTTTCGCTGGGGACAGTTCCTACGAGCAGTACTTC. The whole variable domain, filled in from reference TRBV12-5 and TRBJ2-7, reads DARVTQTPRHKVTEMGQEVTMRCQPILGHNTVFWYRQTMMQGLELLAYFRNRAPLDDSGMPKDRFSAEMPDATLATLKIQPSEPRDSAVYFCASGFAGDSSYEQYFGPGTRLTVT.

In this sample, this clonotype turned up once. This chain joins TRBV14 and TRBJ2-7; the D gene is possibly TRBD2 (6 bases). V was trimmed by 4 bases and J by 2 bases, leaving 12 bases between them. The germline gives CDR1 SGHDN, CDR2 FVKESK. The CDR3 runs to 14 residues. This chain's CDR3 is CASSPGSGAYEQYF. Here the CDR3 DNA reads TGTGCCAGCAGCCCTGGGTCGGGGGCCTACGAGCAGTACTTC.

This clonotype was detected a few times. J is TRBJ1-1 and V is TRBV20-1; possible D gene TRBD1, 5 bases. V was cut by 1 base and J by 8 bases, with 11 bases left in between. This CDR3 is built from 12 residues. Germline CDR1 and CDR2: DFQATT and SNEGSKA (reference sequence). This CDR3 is CSARVTAEEAFF. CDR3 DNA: TGCAGTGCTAGAGTGACAGCTGAAGAAGCTTTCTTT.

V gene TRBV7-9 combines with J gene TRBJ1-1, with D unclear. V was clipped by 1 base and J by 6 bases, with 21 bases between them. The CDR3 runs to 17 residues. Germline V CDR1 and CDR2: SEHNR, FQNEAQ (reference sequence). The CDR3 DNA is TGTGCCAGCAGCTTAGGAGGAGCCCATAGCCCGGTCGCTGAAGCTTTCTTT. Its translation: CASSLGGAHSPVAEAFF.

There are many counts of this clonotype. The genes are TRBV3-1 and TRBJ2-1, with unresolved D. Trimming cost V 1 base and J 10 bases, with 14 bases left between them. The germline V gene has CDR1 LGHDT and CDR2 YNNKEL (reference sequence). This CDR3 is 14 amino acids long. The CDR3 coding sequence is TGTGCCAGCAGCCAAGGAGCCTCGGCCGGCGAGCAGTTCTTC. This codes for CASSQGASAGEQFF.

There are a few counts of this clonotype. This CDR3 is CASSPKLGNEQFF. The CDR3 bases are TGTGCCAGCAGTCCCAAGTTAGGGAATGAGCAGTTCTTC. The chain links TRBV27 to TRBJ2-1, with D unresolved. Trimming pared 5 bases from V and 7 bases from J, leaving 12 bases between. This CDR3 comprises 13 residues. Germline CDR1 and CDR2: MNHEY and SMNVEV (reference sequence).

In nucleotides, the CDR3 is TGTGCCAGCAGTCCGGCGTCAGATACGCAGTATTTT. This encodes CASSPASDTQYF. This chain uses TRBV6-1 with TRBJ2-3; D is undetermined. The CDR3 has 12 residues. Germline CDR1 reads MNHNS; CDR2 reads SASEGT. The germline V and J ends were trimmed by 5 bases and 4 bases, with 7 bases remaining between them.

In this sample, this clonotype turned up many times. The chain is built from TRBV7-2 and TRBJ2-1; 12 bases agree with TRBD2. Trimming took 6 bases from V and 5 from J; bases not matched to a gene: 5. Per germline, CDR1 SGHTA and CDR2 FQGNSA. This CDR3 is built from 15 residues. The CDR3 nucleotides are TGTGCCAGCAGACTGACTAGCGGGGGTGACAATGAGCAGTTCTTC. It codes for CASRLTSGGDNEQFF.

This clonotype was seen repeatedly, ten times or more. The CDR3 region is CATSGTLNTEAFF. CDR3 DNA sequence: TGTGCCACCAGCGGGACTTTGAACACTGAAGCTTTCTTT. The chain couples TRBV15 to TRBJ1-1, with D possibly being TRBD1 (5 bases). This CDR3 is 13 amino acids long. Germline values: CDR1 LNHNV, CDR2 YYDKDF (reference sequence). Trimming shortened V by 5 bases and J by 0 bases, and 7 bases separated the two germline ends.

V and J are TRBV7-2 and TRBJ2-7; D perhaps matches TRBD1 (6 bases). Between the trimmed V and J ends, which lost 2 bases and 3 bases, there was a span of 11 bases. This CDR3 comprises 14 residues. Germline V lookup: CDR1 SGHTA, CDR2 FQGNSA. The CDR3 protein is CASSLKGEYYEQYF. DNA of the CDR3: TGTGCCAGCAGCTTAAAGGGGGAGTACTACGAGCAGTACTTC.

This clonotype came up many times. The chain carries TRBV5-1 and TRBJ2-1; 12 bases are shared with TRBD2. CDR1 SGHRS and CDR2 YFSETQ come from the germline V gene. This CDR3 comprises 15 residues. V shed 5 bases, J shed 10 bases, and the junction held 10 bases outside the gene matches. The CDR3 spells CASSPLAGGPDEQFF. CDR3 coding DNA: TGCGCCAGCAGTCCCCTAGCGGGGGGGCCTGACGAGCAGTTCTTC.

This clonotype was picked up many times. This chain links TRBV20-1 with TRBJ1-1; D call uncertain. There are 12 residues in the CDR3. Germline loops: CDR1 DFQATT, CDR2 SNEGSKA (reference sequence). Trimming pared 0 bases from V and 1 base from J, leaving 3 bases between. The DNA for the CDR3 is TGCAGTGCTAGAGAAGAGAACACTGAAGCTTTCTTT. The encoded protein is CSAREENTEAFF.

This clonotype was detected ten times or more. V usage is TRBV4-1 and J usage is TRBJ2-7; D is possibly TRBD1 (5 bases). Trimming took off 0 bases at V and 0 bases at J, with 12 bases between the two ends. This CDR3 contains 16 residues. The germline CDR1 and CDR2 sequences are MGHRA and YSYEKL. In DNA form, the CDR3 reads TGCGCCAGCAGCCAAGATCCAGGACACTCCTCCTACGAGCAGTACTTC. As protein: CASSQDPGHSSYEQYF.

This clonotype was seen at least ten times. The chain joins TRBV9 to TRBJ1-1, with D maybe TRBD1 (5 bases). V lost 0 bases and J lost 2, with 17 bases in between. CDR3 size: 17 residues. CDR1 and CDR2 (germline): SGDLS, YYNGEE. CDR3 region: CASSVGWAAGKNTEAFF. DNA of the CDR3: TGTGCCAGCAGCGTAGGATGGGCCGCAGGGAAAAACACTGAAGCTTTCTTT.

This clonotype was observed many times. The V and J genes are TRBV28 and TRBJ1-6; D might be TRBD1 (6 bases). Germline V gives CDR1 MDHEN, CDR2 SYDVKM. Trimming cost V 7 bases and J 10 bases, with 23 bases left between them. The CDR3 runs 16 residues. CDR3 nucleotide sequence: TGTGCCAGCAATTCCCCGGGACACCGACGTGGGTCACCCCTCCACTTT. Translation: CASNSPGHRRGSPLHF. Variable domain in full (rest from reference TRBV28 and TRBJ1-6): DVKVTQSSRYLVKRTGEKVFLECVQDMDHENMFWYRQDPGLGLRLIYFSYDVKMKEKGDIPEGYSVSREKKERFSLILESASTNQTSMYLCASNSPGHRRGSPLHFGNGTRLTVT.

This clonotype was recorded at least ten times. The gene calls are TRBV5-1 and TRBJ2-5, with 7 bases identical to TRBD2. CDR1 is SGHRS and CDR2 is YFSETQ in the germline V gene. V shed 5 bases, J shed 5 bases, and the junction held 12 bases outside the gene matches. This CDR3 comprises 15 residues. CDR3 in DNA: TGCGCCAGCAGTTTCGGGGTGGCGGGAGTCGAGACCCAGTACTTC. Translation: CASSFGVAGVETQYF.

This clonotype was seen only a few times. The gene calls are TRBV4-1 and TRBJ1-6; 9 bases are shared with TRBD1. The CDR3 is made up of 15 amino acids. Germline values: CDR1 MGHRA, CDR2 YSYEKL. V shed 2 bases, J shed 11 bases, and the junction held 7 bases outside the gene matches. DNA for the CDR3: TGCGCCAGCAGCCAAAGAGGGACAGGGTGGCCACCCCTCCACTTT. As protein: CASSQRGTGWPPLHF.

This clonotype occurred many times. The CDR3 DNA sequence: TGCAGCGTTGAACGTCCCTTAGGGAGAGATACGCAGTATTTT. Translated, it gives CSVERPLGRDTQYF. The chain uses TRBV29-1 and TRBJ2-3, with D possibly TRBD2 on 5 matching bases. Germline assignment: CDR1 SQVTM and CDR2 ANQGSEA. Trimming took off 2 bases at V and 5 bases at J, with 14 bases between the two ends. The CDR3 length is 14 residues.

The CDR3 DNA reads TGTGCCAGCAGTGTTACATTACAGGGATCCGCGAACACTGAAGCTTTCTTT. Protein: CASSVTLQGSANTEAFF. The chain combines TRBV2 with TRBJ1-1, with a possible D match to TRBD1 (6 bases). The CDR3 sequence is 17 residues long. The V gene's germline CDR1 is SNHLY and CDR2 FYNNEI. V lost 4 bases and J 1 base, leaving 19 bases between the germline ends.

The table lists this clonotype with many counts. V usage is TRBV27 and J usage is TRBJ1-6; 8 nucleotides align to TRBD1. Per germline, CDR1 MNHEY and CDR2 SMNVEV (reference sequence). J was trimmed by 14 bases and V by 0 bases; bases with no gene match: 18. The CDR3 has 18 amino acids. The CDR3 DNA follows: TGTGCCAGCAGTTTATCGGCCGGACAGGGATTAATGAGAGGAACCCTCCACTTT. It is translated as CASSLSAGQGLMRGTLHF.

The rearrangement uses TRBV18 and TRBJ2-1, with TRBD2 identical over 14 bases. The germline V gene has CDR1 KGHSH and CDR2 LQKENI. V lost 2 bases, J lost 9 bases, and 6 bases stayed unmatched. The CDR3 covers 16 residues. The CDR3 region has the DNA TGTGCCAGCTCACCAGGCGGGACTAGCGGGGGTTCTGAGCAGTTCTTC. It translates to CASSPGGTSGGSEQFF.

The CDR3: CASSIDLGGSRAETQYF. Here the CDR3 DNA reads TGTGCCAGTAGTATAGATCTTGGAGGGAGTAGGGCGGAGACCCAGTACTTC. V usage is TRBV19 and J usage is TRBJ2-5; D might be TRBD2 (6 bases). Between the trimmed V and J ends, which lost 0 bases and 5 bases, there was a span of 19 bases. CDR1 and CDR2 from the germline V gene are LNHDA and SQIVND (reference sequence). The CDR3 has 17 residues.

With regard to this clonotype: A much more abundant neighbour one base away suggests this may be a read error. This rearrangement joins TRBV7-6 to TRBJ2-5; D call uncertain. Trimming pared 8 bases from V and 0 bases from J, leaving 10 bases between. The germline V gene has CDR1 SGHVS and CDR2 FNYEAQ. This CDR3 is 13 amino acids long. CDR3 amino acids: CASPERDQETQYF. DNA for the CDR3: TGTGCCAGCCCAGAACGGGACCAAGAGACCCAGTACTTC.